These T cell receptor beta chains were read from a single sample in a study of neoadjuvant anti-PD-1 for oral cavity cancer. TCRdb keeps only in-frame clones here, not all; method: immunoSEQ multiplex PCR. This sample has over 15,000 clones; about three quarters occur once, and the top ten carry 2.6%. The material sequenced was PBMCs, taken before nivolumab (anti-PD-1) treatment. The receptors were sampled from a person aged 40-85 years with oral cavity squamous cell carcinoma. CDR3s include the opening cysteine and the closing phenylalanine or tryptophan. The D gene is left open where the match is weak. Not every row has a clone size; where given, it reads once, few, many or a size class.

TRBJ1-1,NA,TRBV30,NA,CAWSVWMNTEAFF,TGTGCCTGGAGTGTCTGGATGAACACTGAAGCTTTCTTT
TRBJ1-5,NA,TRBV7-2,TRBD1,CASSLELQGRQPQHF,TGTGCCAGCAGCTTAGAATTACAGGGGAGGCAGCCCCAGCATTTT
TRBJ1-6,once,TRBV30,NA,CAWNVRSSYNSPLHF,TGTGCCTGGAACGTCCGAAGCTCCTATAATTCACCCCTCCACTTT
TRBJ2-7,NA,TRBV6-6,TRBD1,CASRPGTGGSYEQYF,TGTGCCAGCAGACCCGGGACAGGGGGCTCCTACGAGCAGTACTTC
TRBJ2-2,NA,TRBV2,NA,CASSEARQGRTGELFF,TGTGCCAGCAGTGAAGCGAGGCAGGGTAGGACCGGGGAGCTGTTTTTT
TRBJ2-2,NA,TRBV9,NA,CASSVSAGPLNTGELFF,TGTGCCAGCAGCGTCTCGGCAGGGCCCCTAAACACCGGGGAGCTGTTTTTT
TRBJ1-1,NA,TRBV6-5,NA,CASSYDQRNTEAFF,TGTGCCAGCAGTTACGACCAGAGGAACACTGAAGCTTTCTTT
TRBJ2-7,NA,TRBV5-4,NA,CASSLGSNEQYF,TGTGCCAGCAGCTTGGGAAGCAACGAGCAGTACTTC
TRBJ2-5,NA,TRBV27,NA,CASSFLGGETQYF,TGTGCCAGCAGTTTCTTGGGGGGAGAGACCCAGTACTTC
TRBJ2-3,NA,TRBV15,NA,CATSRAKSSEDTQYF,TGTGCCACCAGCAGAGCTAAGTCTAGCGAAGATACGCAGTATTTT
TRBJ2-4,few,TRBV19,TRBD2,CASRLTSGSRNIQYF,TGTGCCAGTAGACTGACTAGCGGGAGTAGAAACATTCAGTACTTC
TRBJ2-2,NA,TRBV28,NA,CASTLTGELFF,TGTGCCAGCACCCTAACCGGGGAGCTGTTTTTT
TRBJ2-7,NA,TRBV7-9,TRBD1,CASSLEGDRVHEQYF,TGTGCCAGCAGCTTAGAGGGGGACAGGGTCCACGAGCAGTACTTC
TRBJ2-5,NA,TRBV27,TRBD2,CASSFSGGNFETQYF,TGTGCCAGCAGTTTTTCGGGGGGGAATTTTGAGACCCAGTACTTC
TRBJ2-2,NA,TRBV2,NA,CASSTTANTGELFF,TGTGCCAGCAGTACGACAGCCAACACCGGGGAGCTGTTTTTT
TRBJ1-6,NA,TRBV19,NA,CASSMDAHSHNSPLHF,TGTGCCAGTAGTATGGATGCCCATAGCCATAATTCACCCCTCCACTTT
TRBJ2-2,NA,TRBV5-4,TRBD2,CASRPGLARGGAGELFF,TGTGCCAGCAGGCCGGGACTAGCCCGAGGAGGGGCCGGGGAGCTGTTTTTT
TRBJ1-1,NA,TRBV27,TRBD1,CASSFGDRINTEAFF,TGTGCCAGCAGTTTTGGGGACAGGATTAACACTGAAGCTTTCTTT
TRBJ2-1,NA,TRBV7-2,NA,CASSSRLTYEQFF,TGTGCCAGCAGCTCTCGACTAACCTATGAGCAGTTCTTC
TRBJ1-5,NA,TRBV15,TRBD1,CATSRWDRGRDQPQHF,TGTGCCACCAGCAGGTGGGACAGGGGAAGGGATCAGCCCCAGCATTTT
TRBJ1-2,few,TRBV5-1,TRBD1,CASSVLTGAPGYTF,TGCGCCAGCAGCGTTTTAACAGGGGCTCCTGGCTACACCTTC
TRBJ1-2,NA,TRBV11-2,NA,CASSLWFGGGYTF,TGTGCCAGCAGCTTATGGTTCGGGGGCGGCTACACCTTC
TRBJ1-1,NA,TRBV13,NA,CASSLRRRAFF,TGTGCCAGCAGCTTGAGACGGAGGGCTTTCTTT
TRBJ1-1,NA,TRBV5-6,TRBD1,CASSPDRGQNTEAFF,TGTGCCAGCAGCCCCGACAGGGGACAAAACACTGAAGCTTTCTTT
TRBJ1-1,NA,TRBV4-2,NA,CASSQAPTPGGEAFF,TGTGCCAGCAGCCAAGCACCGACCCCGGGAGGTGAAGCTTTCTTT
TRBJ1-1,once,TRBV27,NA,CASSLGRIAGAFF,TGTGCCAGCAGTTTGGGCCGCATTGCTGGGGCTTTCTTT
TRBJ1-3,NA,TRBV27,NA,CASSFLPRSGNTIYF,TGTGCCAGCAGTTTCCTACCTCGCTCTGGAAACACCATATATTTT
TRBJ2-1,NA,TRBV4-2,NA,CASSQDLRDSNNEQFF,TGTGCCAGCAGCCAAGATCTTCGGGATTCTAACAATGAGCAGTTCTTC
TRBJ2-1,NA,TRBV27,NA,CASRPPDGISEQFF,TGTGCCAGCAGGCCCCCCGACGGGATTAGTGAGCAGTTCTTC
TRBJ2-1,once,TRBV7-9,NA,CASSRTGEQFF,TGTGCCAGCAGTCGTACAGGGGAGCAGTTCTTC
TRBJ1-3,NA,TRBV27,NA,CASSLQGGNTIYF,TGTGCCAGCAGTCTACAGGGTGGCAACACCATATATTTT
TRBJ2-1,NA,TRBV7-3,TRBD2,CASSLSSGRPDEQFF,TGTGCCAGCAGCTTATCTAGCGGGAGGCCTGATGAGCAGTTCTTC
TRBJ2-1,NA,TRBV6-1,NA,CASSYQLMKFF,TGTGCCAGCAGTTACCAGCTAATGAAGTTCTTC
TRBJ2-7,NA,TRBV7-9,NA,CASSLVYTEQYF,TGTGCCAGCAGCTTAGTCTACACGGAGCAGTACTTC
TRBJ2-7,NA,TRBV5-1,NA,CASSTLSTGAYEQYF,TGCGCCAGCAGCACCCTATCGACAGGAGCCTACGAGCAGTACTTC
TRBJ1-2,NA,TRBV7-2,TRBD1,CASSRPDRVRYGYTF,TGTGCCAGCAGCCGCCCCGACAGGGTGCGCTATGGCTACACCTTC